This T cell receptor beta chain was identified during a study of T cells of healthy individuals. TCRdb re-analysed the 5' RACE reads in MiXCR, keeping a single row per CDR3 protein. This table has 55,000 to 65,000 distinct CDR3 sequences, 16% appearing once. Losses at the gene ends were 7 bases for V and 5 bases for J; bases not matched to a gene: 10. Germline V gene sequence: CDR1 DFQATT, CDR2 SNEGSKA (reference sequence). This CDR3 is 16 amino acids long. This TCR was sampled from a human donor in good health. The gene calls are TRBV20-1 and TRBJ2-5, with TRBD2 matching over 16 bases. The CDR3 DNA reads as TGCAGTGGGGCTGGGACTAGCGGGGGGGCCGGGGAGACCCAGTACTTC. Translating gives CSGAGTSGGAGETQYF.